These T cell receptor beta chains were read from a single sample in a study of PD-1 blockade in classical Hodgkin lymphoma. Clones were read by immunoSEQ multiplex PCR, and TCRdb kept only the in-frame ones, dropping some. The repertoire holds 72,000 or so clones, with 90% to 95% as singletons. Here the sequenced sample was peripheral blood mononuclear cells (PBMCs), taken at baseline. Receptors were obtained from a human donor with classical Hodgkin lymphoma. CDR3s include the opening cysteine and the closing phenylalanine or tryptophan. The order of the fields is V gene, J gene, CDR3 protein.

TRBV4-2	TRBJ1-3	CASSLVRETGNTIYF
TRBV6-1	TRBJ2-1	CASKGLVIGNEQFF
TRBV7-6	TRBJ1-5	CASSLETGFRQPQHF
TRBV30	TRBJ2-1	CAWSGRSGDMGEQFF
TRBV6-5	TRBJ2-5	CASSYDGTSGTQYF
TRBV4-3	TRBJ1-6	CASSQDKANNSPLHF
TRBV7-6	TRBJ2-1	CASSLAPASPQFF
TRBV27	TRBJ2-1	CASSFGGSAGTYNEQFF
TRBV5-4	TRBJ2-3	CASSFGTDTQYF
TRBV6-5	TRBJ1-5	CASSPAQESNQPQHF
TRBV5-1	TRBJ2-5	CASSLSLPGTQYF
TRBV27	TRBJ2-7	CASSFSGLAGNYEQYF
TRBV7-9	TRBJ2-1	CASSLGLAGWYEQFF
TRBV6-5	TRBJ2-7	CASSKEGEQYF
TRBV25-1	TRBJ2-7	CASSESMAGGYEQYF
TRBV10-2	TRBJ2-7	CASQADPGYEQYF
TRBV7-8	TRBJ1-5	CASSLAPGQANNQPQHF